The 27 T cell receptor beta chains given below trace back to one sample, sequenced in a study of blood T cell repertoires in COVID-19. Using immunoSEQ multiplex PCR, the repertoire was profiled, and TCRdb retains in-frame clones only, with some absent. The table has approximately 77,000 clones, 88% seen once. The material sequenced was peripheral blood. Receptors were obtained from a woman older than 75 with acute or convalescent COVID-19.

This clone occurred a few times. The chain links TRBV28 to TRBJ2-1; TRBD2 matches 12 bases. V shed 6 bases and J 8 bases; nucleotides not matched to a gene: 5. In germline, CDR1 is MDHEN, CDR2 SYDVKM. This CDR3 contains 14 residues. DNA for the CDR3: TGTGCCAGCAGCCGGACTAGCGGGACCTATGAGCAGTTCTTC. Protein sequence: CASSRTSGTYEQFF.

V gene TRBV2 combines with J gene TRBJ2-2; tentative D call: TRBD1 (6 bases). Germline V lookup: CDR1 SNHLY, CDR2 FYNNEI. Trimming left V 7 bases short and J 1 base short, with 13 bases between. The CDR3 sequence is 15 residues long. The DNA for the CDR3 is TGTGCCAGCACCCTAAGGACAGTGAACACCGGGGAGCTGTTTTTT. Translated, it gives CASTLRTVNTGELFF.

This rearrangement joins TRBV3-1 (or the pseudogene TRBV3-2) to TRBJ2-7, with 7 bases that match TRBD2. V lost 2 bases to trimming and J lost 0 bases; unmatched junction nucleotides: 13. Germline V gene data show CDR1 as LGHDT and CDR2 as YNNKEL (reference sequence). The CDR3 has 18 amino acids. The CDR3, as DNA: TGTGCCAGCAGCCAATTGCTTAATAGACTAGCCAGCTCCTACGAGCAGTACTTC. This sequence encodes CASSQLLNRLASSYEQYF.

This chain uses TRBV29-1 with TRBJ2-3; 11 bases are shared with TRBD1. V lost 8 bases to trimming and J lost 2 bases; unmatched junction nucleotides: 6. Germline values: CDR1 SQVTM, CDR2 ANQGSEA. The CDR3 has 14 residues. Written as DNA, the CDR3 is TGCAGCTTGGGACAGGGGGGAACCACAGATACGCAGTATTTT. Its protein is CSLGQGGTTDTQYF.

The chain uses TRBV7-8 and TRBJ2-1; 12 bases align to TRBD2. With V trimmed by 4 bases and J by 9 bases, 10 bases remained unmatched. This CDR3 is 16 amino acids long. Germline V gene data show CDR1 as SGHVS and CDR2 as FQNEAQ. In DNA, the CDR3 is TGTGCCAGCAGCTCGCTAGCGGGGGGGTATCTCGGTGAGCAGTTCTTC. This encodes CASSSLAGGYLGEQFF.

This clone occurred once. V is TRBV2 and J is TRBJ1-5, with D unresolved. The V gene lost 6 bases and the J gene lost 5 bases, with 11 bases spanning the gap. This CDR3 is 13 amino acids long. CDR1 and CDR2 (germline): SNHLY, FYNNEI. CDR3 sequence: CASRKEVDQPQHF. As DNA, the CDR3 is TGTGCCAGCAGAAAAGAGGTCGATCAGCCCCAGCATTTT.

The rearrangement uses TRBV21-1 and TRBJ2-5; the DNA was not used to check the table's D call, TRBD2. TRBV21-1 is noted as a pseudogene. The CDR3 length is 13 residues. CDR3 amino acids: CAIWEGRQETQYF. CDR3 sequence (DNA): TGTGCCATCTGGGAGGGCCGGCAAGAGACCCAGTACTTC.

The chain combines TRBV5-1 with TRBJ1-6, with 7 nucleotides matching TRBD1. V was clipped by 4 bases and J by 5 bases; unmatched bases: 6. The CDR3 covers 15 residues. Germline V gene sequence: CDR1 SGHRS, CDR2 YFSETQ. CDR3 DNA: TGCGCCAGCAGCCCCCGCCAGGGGGATAATTCACCCCTCCACTTT. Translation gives CASSPRQGDNSPLHF.

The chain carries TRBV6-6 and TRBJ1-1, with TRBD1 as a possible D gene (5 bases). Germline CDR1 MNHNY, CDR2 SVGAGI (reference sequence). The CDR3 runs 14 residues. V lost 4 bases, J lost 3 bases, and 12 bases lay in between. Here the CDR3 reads CASSWVGGDTEAFF. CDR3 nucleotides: TGTGCCAGCAGTTGGGTGGGGGGGGACACTGAAGCTTTCTTT.

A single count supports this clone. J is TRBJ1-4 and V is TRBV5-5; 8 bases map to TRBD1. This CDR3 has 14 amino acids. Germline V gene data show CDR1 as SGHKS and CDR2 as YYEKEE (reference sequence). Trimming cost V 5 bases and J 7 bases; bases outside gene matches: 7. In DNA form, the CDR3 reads TGTGCCAGCAGTTATACAGGGGGGTCTGAAAAACTGTTTTTT. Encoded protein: CASSYTGGSEKLFF.

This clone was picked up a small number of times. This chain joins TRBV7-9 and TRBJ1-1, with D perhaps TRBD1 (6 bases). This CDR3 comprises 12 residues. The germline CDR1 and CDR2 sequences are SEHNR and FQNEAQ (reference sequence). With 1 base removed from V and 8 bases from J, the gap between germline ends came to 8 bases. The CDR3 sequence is CASSLETGEAFF. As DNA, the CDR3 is TGTGCCAGCAGCTTAGAAACAGGGGAAGCTTTCTTT.

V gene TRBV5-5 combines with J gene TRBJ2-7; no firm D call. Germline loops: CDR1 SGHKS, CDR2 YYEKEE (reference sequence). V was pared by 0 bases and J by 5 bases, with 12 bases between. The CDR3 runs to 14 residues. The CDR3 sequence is CASSLDPKMDEQYF. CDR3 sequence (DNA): TGTGCCAGCAGCTTGGATCCTAAGATGGACGAGCAGTACTTC.

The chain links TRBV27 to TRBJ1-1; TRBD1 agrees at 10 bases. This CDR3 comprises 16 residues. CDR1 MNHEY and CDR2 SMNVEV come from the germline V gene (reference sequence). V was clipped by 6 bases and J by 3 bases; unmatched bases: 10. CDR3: CASSQRGGQGYTEAFF. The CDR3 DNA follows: TGTGCCAGCAGCCAAAGGGGGGGACAGGGGTACACTGAAGCTTTCTTT.

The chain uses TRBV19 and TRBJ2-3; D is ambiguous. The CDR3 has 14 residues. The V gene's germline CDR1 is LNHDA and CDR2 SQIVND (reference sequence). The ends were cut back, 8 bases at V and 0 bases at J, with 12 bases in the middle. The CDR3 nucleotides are TGTGCCAGTCGAGAGGCAGCTAGCACAGATACGCAGTATTTT. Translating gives CASREAASTDTQYF. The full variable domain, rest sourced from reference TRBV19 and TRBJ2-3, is DGGITQSPKYLFRKEGQNVTLSCEQNLNHDAMYWYRQDPGQGLRLIYYSQIVNDFQKGDIAEGYSVSREKKESFPLTVTSAQKNPTAFYLCASREAASTDTQYFGPGTRLTVL.

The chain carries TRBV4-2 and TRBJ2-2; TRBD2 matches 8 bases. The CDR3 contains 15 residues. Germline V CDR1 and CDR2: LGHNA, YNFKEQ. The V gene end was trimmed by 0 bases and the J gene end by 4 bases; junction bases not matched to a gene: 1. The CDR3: CASSQDGTSTGELFF. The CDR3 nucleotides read TGTGCCAGCAGCCAAGATGGGACTAGCACCGGGGAGCTGTTTTTT.

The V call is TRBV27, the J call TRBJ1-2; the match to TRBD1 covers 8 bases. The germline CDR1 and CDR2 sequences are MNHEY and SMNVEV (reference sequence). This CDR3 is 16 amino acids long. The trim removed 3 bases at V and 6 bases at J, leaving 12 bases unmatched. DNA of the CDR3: TGTGCCAGCAGTTTCTCTTGGACAGGGATCCTTGATGGCTACACCTTC. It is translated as CASSFSWTGILDGYTF.

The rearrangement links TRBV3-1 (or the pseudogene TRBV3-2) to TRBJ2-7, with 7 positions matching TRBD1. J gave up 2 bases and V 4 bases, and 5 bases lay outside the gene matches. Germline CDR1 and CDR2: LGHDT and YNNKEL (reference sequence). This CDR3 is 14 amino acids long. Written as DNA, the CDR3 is TGTGCCAGCAGCCGTAGGACAGGACCCTACGAGCAGTACTTC. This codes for CASSRRTGPYEQYF.

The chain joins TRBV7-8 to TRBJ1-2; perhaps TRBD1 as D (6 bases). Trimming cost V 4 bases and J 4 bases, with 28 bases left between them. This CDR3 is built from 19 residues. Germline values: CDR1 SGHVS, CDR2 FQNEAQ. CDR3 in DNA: TGTGCCAGCAGCTATCAGACCCTGGACAGTCTTGGGGCTAGCTATGGCTACACCTTC. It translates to CASSYQTLDSLGASYGYTF.

The CDR3 DNA sequence: TGTGCCAGCAGTTTTAAGCGAGGCGGGACCTACAATGAGCAGTTCTTC. Its protein is CASSFKRGGTYNEQFF. This chain connects TRBV27 to TRBJ2-1; tentatively, D is TRBD2 (6 bases). The CDR3 loop spans 16 amino acids. Germline V gives CDR1 MNHEY, CDR2 SMNVEV (reference sequence). V gave up 3 bases and J gave up 2 bases, with 14 bases separating them.

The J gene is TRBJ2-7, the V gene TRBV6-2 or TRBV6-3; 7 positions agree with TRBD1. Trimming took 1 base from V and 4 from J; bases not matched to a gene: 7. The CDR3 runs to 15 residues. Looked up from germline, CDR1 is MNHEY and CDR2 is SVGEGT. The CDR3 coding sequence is TGTGCCAGCAGTTACTTTGGACAGGTCGATTACGAGCAGTACTTC. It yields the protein CASSYFGQVDYEQYF.

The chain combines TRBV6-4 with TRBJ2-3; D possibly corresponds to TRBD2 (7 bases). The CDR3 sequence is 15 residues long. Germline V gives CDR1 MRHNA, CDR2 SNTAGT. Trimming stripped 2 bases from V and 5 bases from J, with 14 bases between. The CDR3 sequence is CASSDRAGEGDTQYF. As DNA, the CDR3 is TGTGCCAGCAGTGACAGGGCAGGGGAGGGAGATACGCAGTATTTT.

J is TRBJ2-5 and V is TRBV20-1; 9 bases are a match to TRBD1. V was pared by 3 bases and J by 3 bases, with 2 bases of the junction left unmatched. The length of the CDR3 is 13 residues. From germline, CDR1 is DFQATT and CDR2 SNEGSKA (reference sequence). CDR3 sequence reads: CSASGDREETQYF. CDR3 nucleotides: TGCAGTGCTAGTGGGGACAGGGAAGAGACCCAGTACTTC.

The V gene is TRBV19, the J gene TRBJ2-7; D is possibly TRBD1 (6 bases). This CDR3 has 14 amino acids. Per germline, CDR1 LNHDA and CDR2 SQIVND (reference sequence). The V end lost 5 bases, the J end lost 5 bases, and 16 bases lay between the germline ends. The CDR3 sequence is CASSPRDTADEQYF. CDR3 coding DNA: TGTGCCAGTAGTCCCCGGGACACCGCCGACGAGCAGTACTTC.

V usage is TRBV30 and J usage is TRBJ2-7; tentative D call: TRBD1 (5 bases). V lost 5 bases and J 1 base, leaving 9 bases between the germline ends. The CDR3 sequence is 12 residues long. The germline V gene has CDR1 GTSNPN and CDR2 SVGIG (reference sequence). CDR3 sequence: CAWGGQSYEQYF. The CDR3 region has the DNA TGTGCCTGGGGCGGACAATCCTACGAGCAGTACTTC. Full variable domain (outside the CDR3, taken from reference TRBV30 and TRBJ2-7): SQTIHQWPATLVQPVGSPLSLECTVEGTSNPNLYWYRQAAGRGLQLLFYSVGIGQISSEVPQNLSASRPQDRQFILSSKKLLLSDSGFYLCAWGGQSYEQYFGPGTRLTVT.

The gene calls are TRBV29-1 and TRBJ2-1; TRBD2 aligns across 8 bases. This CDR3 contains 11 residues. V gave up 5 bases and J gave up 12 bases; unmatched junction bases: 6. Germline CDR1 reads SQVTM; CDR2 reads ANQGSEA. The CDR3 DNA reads TGCAGCGTTCGAGCGGGAGTATGGCAGTTCTTC. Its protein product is CSVRAGVWQFF.

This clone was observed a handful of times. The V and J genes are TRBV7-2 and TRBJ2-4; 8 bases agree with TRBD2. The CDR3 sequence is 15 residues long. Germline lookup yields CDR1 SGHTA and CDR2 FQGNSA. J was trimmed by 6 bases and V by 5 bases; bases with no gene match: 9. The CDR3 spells CASSPGGAGGNIQYF. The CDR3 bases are TGTGCCAGCAGCCCCGGGGGGGCCGGAGGAAACATTCAGTACTTC.

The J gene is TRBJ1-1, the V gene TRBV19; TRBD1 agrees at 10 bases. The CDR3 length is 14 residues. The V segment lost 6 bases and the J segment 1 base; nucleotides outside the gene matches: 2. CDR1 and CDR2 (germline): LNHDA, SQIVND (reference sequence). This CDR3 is CASRTGGWNTEAFF. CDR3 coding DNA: TGTGCCAGTAGGACAGGGGGCTGGAACACTGAAGCTTTCTTT.